Presented here are 19 T cell receptor beta chains from one specimen sequenced in a study of T cell repertoires in cytomegalovirus infection. What these receptors recognize is not known. TCRdb redid the calling of the reads with MiXCR, one entry per CDR3 protein. The sample lists roughly 700,000 distinct CDR3 sequences; 30% to 35% were seen once. This material consisted of cultured PBMCs, taken from culture after CMV antigen stimulation. These TCRs come from a human donor in good health (CMV status not recorded). Some clones in this sample may be carry-over from other donors' samples.

This clonotype was seen at least ten times. The genes are TRBV7-6 and TRBJ2-7; 12 bases are a match to TRBD2. Unmatched junction bases numbered 3, after V lost 9 bases and J lost 3 bases. The CDR3 contains 13 residues. Germline values: CDR1 SGHVS, CDR2 FNYEAQ. This CDR3 is CASGTSGRYEQYF. CDR3 in DNA: TGTGCCAGTGGGACTAGCGGGCGCTACGAGCAGTACTTC.

This clonotype was detected only once. The chain has TRBV15 and TRBJ2-7; D perhaps matches TRBD1 (5 bases). Trimming took 5 bases from V and 7 from J, leaving 18 bases between them. CDR1 and CDR2 from the germline V gene are LNHNV and YYDKDF (reference sequence). This CDR3 has 14 amino acids. The CDR3: CATSPGRSRKEQYF. The CDR3 DNA sequence: TGTGCCACCAGCCCAGGGCGCTCCAGGAAGGAGCAGTACTTC.

This clonotype was seen only a few times. The chain recombines TRBV7-9 with TRBJ2-3; the match to TRBD2 covers 11 bases. The V gene end was trimmed by 5 bases and the J gene end by 2 bases; junction bases not matched to a gene: 3. Germline values: CDR1 SEHNR, CDR2 FQNEAQ (reference sequence). The CDR3 runs 15 residues. In nucleotides, the CDR3 is TGTGCCAGCAGCGAACTAGCGGGAGACACAGATACGCAGTATTTT. Protein sequence: CASSELAGDTDTQYF.

This clonotype was recorded many times. The chain uses TRBV7-2 and TRBJ2-2, with D unresolved. Germline CDR1 SGHTA, CDR2 FQGNSA. Between the trimmed V and J ends, which lost 5 bases and 1 base, there was a span of 8 bases. CDR3 length: 14 residues. The CDR3 region is CASSLLRNTGELFF. CDR3 bases: TGTGCCAGCAGCCTCCTTAGGAACACCGGGGAGCTGTTTTTT.

This clonotype was recorded only once. The chain couples TRBV7-4 to TRBJ2-4, with D perhaps given as TRBD1 or TRBD2 (7 bases each). The germline CDR1 and CDR2 sequences are SGHVT and SQSDAQ. V was cut by 5 bases and J by 4 bases, with 18 bases left in between. The CDR3 sequence is 16 residues long. The CDR3 here is CASSLAGGGDKNIQYF. The CDR3 DNA is TGTGCCAGCAGCCTCGCAGGGGGGGGGGATAAAAACATTCAGTACTTC.

J is TRBJ2-1 and V is TRBV20-1; 7 nucleotides agree with TRBD2. The CDR3 is 15 residues long. Germline assignment: CDR1 DFQATT and CDR2 SNEGSKA (reference sequence). The junction had 13 bases not matched to a gene; V was cut back by 0 bases and J by 11 bases. CDR3: CSARDGGREASQQFF. CDR3 bases: TGCAGTGCTAGAGATGGCGGGAGAGAAGCTAGTCAGCAGTTCTTC.

This clonotype was detected ten times or more. The gene calls are TRBV7-8 and TRBJ2-1; TRBD2 aligns across 7 bases. Germline lookup yields CDR1 SGHVS and CDR2 FQNEAQ. V gave up 5 bases and J gave up 2 bases; unmatched junction bases: 9. This CDR3 has 16 amino acids. CDR3 coding DNA: TGTGCCAGCAGCCCCAGAGGTGGGAGGGCCTACAATGAGCAGTTCTTC. Residues: CASSPRGGRAYNEQFF.

This clonotype has more than one count but fewer than ten. DNA of the CDR3: TGTGCCAGCAGCTTCACGGGGTATACGGATACGCAGTATTTT. Translated, it gives CASSFTGYTDTQYF. The V and J genes are TRBV7-9 and TRBJ2-3, with D possibly matching TRBD2 (5 bases). The germline V gene encodes CDR1 SEHNR and CDR2 FQNEAQ (reference sequence). Trimming pared 3 bases from V and 6 bases from J, leaving 13 bases between. The CDR3 sequence is 14 residues long.

In this sample, this clonotype turned up a few times. The chain couples TRBV2 to TRBJ2-3; 7 bases line up with TRBD2. The V gene's germline CDR1 is SNHLY and CDR2 FYNNEI. J was trimmed by 2 bases and V by 3 bases; bases with no gene match: 8. This CDR3 is 16 amino acids long. In DNA form, the CDR3 reads TGTGCCAGCAGTGATGGGCTAGCGGACTTCACAGATACGCAGTATTTT. Translation: CASSDGLADFTDTQYF.

This clonotype has at least ten counts. CDR3 sequence (DNA): TGTGCCAGCAGCTTGGACCCCGGGGAGACCCAGTACTTC. This translates into CASSLDPGETQYF. The gene calls are TRBV7-2 and TRBJ2-5, with D unclear. The CDR3 runs to 13 residues. Germline CDR1 and CDR2: SGHTA and FQGNSA. The V gene lost 3 bases and the J gene lost 5 bases, with 10 bases spanning the gap.

V and J are TRBV15 and TRBJ1-5; D may be TRBD1 (5 bases). Germline V gene sequence: CDR1 LNHNV, CDR2 YYDKDF (reference sequence). Trimming shortened V by 1 base and J by 4 bases, and 11 bases separated the two germline ends. The CDR3 is 15 residues long. The DNA for the CDR3 is TGTGCCACCAGCAGAGCGGGGCAACCTAATCAGCCCCAGCATTTT. Translated: CATSRAGQPNQPQHF.

This clonotype was counted ten times or more. The chain is built from TRBV7-2 and TRBJ1-6, with 9 bases that match TRBD1. The CDR3 runs to 15 residues. Trimming cost V 4 bases and J 8 bases; bases outside gene matches: 6. Germline assignment: CDR1 SGHTA and CDR2 FQGNSA. For the CDR3, the DNA is TGTGCCAGCAGCTCGGGACAGGGCCTTTATTCACCCCTCCACTTT. This gives the protein CASSSGQGLYSPLHF. Complete variable domain (other parts from reference TRBV7-2 and TRBJ1-6): GAGVSQSPSNKVTEKGKDVELRCDPISGHTALYWYRQSLGQGLEFLIYFQGNSAPDKSGLPSDRFSAERTGGSVSTLTIQRTQQEDSAVYLCASSSGQGLYSPLHFGNGTRLTVT.

This clonotype occurred many times. The chain has TRBV7-2 and TRBJ1-5; D is possibly TRBD1 (5 bases). This CDR3 is built from 14 residues. Deletions cut 5 bases from V and 9 bases from J, with 17 bases between. The germline V gene has CDR1 SGHTA and CDR2 FQGNSA. In nucleotides, the CDR3 is TGTGCCAGCAGCGTAATGGGGGACTTCGCGCCCCAGCATTTT. Encoded protein: CASSVMGDFAPQHF.

This clonotype was counted a few times. V is TRBV27 and J is TRBJ2-5; TRBD2 matches 10 bases. Germline CDR1 reads MNHEY; CDR2 reads SMNVEV (reference sequence). V shed 2 bases, J shed 1 base, and the junction held 7 bases outside the gene matches. The CDR3 contains 17 residues. The CDR3 DNA follows: TGTGCCAGCAGTTTAGGTCGACTAGCGGGTAGCCAAGAGACCCAGTACTTC. Amino acid sequence: CASSLGRLAGSQETQYF.

The chain joins TRBV6-5 to TRBJ1-5; D gene ambiguous. The CDR3 covers 13 residues. Germline assignment: CDR1 MNHEY and CDR2 SVGAGI. With 6 bases removed from V and 5 bases from J, the gap between germline ends came to 11 bases. CDR3 bases: TGTGCCAGCAGGGAGTCCGGGGATCAGCCCCAGCATTTT. This sequence encodes CASRESGDQPQHF.

The chain combines TRBV7-2 with TRBJ1-4; 7 positions agree with TRBD1. CDR1 and CDR2 (germline): SGHTA, FQGNSA. J gave up 6 bases and V 2 bases, and 6 bases lay outside the gene matches. The CDR3 sequence is 15 residues long. The CDR3 region is CASSLSGTADEKLFF. The CDR3 DNA reads TGTGCCAGCAGCTTATCCGGGACAGCAGATGAAAAACTGTTTTTT.

This clonotype turned up a few times. V usage is TRBV12-3 or TRBV12-4 and J usage is TRBJ2-1, with 8 nucleotides matching TRBD2. Trimming at V came to 4 bases and at J to 4 bases, leaving 3 bases not matched to a gene. The CDR3 spans 14 residues. The CDR3, as DNA: TGTGCCAGCAGTTCCCGGGAGGGGTACAATGAGCAGTTCTTC. Encoded protein: CASSSREGYNEQFF.

V gene TRBV7-8 combines with J gene TRBJ2-2, with 8 bases identical to TRBD2. The germline V gene has CDR1 SGHVS and CDR2 FQNEAQ. CDR3 length: 17 amino acids. With 5 bases clipped from V and 6 bases from J, the junction kept 14 bases outside the gene matches. CDR3 in DNA: TGTGCCAGCAGCCCCGTCCCCAGCGGGAGATTTTCCGGGGAGCTGTTTTTT. Protein product: CASSPVPSGRFSGELFF. Drawing the rest from reference TRBV7-8 and TRBJ2-2, the complete variable domain is GAGVSQSPRYKVAKRGQDVALRCDPISGHVSLFWYQQALGQGPEFLTYFQNEAQLDKSGLPSDRFFAERPEGSVSTLKIQRTQQEDSAVYLCASSPVPSGRFSGELFFGEGSRLTVL.

The chain recombines TRBV4-3 with TRBJ2-3; D is perhaps TRBD2 (5 bases). V shed 5 bases and J shed 4 bases, with 13 bases lying between them. The germline CDR1 and CDR2 sequences are LGHNA and YSLEER. The CDR3 sequence is 14 residues long. The CDR3 here is CASSDPGSADTQYF. The CDR3, as DNA: TGCGCCAGCAGCGACCCGGGGTCCGCAGATACGCAGTATTTT.